This T cell receptor beta chain was observed in a study of blood T cell repertoires in COVID-19. Trimming pared 4 bases from V and 5 bases from J, leaving 15 bases between. The CDR3 covers 14 residues. CDR1 and CDR2 from the germline V gene are MNHEY and SVGEGT. Original processing notes: Cell counts per sample came from amplifying reference gene primers. Sequencing used immunoSEQ multiplex PCR; TCRdb keeps in-frame clones, though not all of them. V and J calls and clone size are as listed in that table; D and trimming were resolved from the DNA. The table lists 150,000 to 200,000 clones, around nine tenths of them singletons.

Input material: peripheral blood. The sequence derives from a man aged 60 to 69 with active or convalescent COVID-19. The genes are TRBV6-2 or TRBV6-3 and TRBJ2-7; no definite D call. The CDR3 here is CASSSPGRTNEQYF. DNA of the CDR3: TGTGCCAGCAGTTCCCCTGGGCGTACGAACGAGCAGTACTTC.